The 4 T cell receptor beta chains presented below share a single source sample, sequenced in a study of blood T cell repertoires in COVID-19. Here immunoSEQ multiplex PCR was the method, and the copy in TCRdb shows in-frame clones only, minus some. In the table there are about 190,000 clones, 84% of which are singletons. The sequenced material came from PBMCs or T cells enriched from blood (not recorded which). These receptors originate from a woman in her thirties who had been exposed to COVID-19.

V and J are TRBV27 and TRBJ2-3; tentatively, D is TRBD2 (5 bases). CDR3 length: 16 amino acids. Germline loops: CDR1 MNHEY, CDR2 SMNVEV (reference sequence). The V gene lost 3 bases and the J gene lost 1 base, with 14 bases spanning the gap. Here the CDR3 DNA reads TGTGCCAGCAGTTTGCTCGGGATAGACGGCACAGATACGCAGTATTTT. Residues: CASSLLGIDGTDTQYF.

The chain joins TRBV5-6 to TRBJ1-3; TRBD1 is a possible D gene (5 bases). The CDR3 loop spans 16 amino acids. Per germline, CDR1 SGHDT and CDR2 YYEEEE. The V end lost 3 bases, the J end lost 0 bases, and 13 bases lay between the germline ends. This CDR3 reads CASSSRGGNSGNTIYF. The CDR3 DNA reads TGTGCCAGCAGCTCTAGGGGCGGCAACTCTGGAAACACCATATATTTT.

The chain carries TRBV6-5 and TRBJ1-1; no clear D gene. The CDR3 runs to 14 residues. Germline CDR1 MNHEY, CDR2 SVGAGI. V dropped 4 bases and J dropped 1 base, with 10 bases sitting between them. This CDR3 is CASSSNSRNTEAFF. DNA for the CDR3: TGTGCCAGCAGTTCCAATTCGCGGAACACTGAAGCTTTCTTT.

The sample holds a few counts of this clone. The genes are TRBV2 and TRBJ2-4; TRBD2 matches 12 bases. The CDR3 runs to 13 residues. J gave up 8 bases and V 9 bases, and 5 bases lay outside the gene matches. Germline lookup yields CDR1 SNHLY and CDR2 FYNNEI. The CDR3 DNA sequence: TGTGCCAGATCTAGCGGGGGGGCAGACATTCAGTACTTC. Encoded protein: CARSSGGADIQYF.